The rows below give T cell receptor beta chains drawn from one sample of a study of early T cells in non-severe SARS-CoV-2 infection. Using its own MiXCR run on the 5' RACE reads, TCRdb lists one record per CDR3 protein. Of over 95,000 distinct CDR3 sequences in the sample, approximately 17% were seen once. Source material: whole blood. These receptors were taken from an adult who was a healthcare worker with PCR-confirmed SARS-CoV-2 infection or an uninfected control (not recorded which). Both conserved end residues are part of each CDR3. The D gene is left open where the match is weak. Expanded clones get a size class; other rows say once, few or many, or leave the size out.

CDR3: CSVTGAAIEAFF
DNA: TGCAGCGTTACAGGGGCTGCAATTGAAGCTTTCTTT
V: TRBV29-1
size: -
J: TRBJ1-1
D: TRBD1

CDR3: CASSFPGRREVDEQFF
DNA: TGTGCCAGCAGCTTCCCGGGCCGGCGGGAGGTCGATGAGCAGTTCTTC
V: TRBV5-4
size: few
J: TRBJ2-1
D: TRBD2

CDR3: CASSLGVVGPSYEQYF
DNA: TGTGCCAGCAGTTTAGGAGTCGTAGGGCCTTCCTACGAGCAGTACTTC
V: TRBV28
size: many
J: TRBJ2-7
D: -

CDR3: CSARHPRTFGYTF
DNA: TGCAGTGCTAGGCACCCTCGTACCTTTGGGTACACCTTC
V: TRBV20-1
size: -
J: TRBJ1-2
D: -

CDR3: CASSLDSLGANVLTF
DNA: TGTGCCAGCAGCCTGGACAGCCTTGGGGCCAACGTCCTGACTTTC
V: TRBV7-2
size: many
J: TRBJ2-6
D: -

CDR3: CASSPPGQGGGKLFF
DNA: TGTGCCAGCTCACCTCCGGGACAGGGAGGAGGAAAACTGTTTTTT
V: TRBV18
size: -
J: TRBJ1-4
D: TRBD1

CDR3: CASSWLGPIGTGELFF
DNA: TGTGCCAGCAGCTGGCTAGGTCCTATCGGCACCGGGGAGCTGTTTTTT
V: TRBV7-8
size: -
J: TRBJ2-2
D: -

CDR3: CASTLTSGRRYEQYF
DNA: TGTGCCAGCACCCTAACTAGCGGGAGACGGTACGAGCAGTACTTC
V: TRBV6-5
size: many
J: TRBJ2-7
D: TRBD2

CDR3: CSVDGSRQNEQFF
DNA: TGCAGCGTTGATGGCAGTCGACAGAATGAGCAGTTCTTC
V: TRBV29-1
size: few
J: TRBJ2-1
D: -

CDR3: CVTSRDRGGEQYF
DNA: TGCGTCACCAGCCGGGACAGGGGAGGCGAGCAGTACTTC
V: TRBV5-1
size: -
J: TRBJ2-7
D: TRBD1

CDR3: CSVEGPGKFF
DNA: TGCAGCGTTGAGGGGCCTGGGAAGTTCTTC
V: TRBV29-1
size: -
J: TRBJ2-1
D: -

CDR3: CSVRGGANTGELFF
DNA: TGCAGCGTTCGAGGCGGGGCGAACACCGGGGAGCTGTTTTTT
V: TRBV29-1
size: few
J: TRBJ2-2
D: -